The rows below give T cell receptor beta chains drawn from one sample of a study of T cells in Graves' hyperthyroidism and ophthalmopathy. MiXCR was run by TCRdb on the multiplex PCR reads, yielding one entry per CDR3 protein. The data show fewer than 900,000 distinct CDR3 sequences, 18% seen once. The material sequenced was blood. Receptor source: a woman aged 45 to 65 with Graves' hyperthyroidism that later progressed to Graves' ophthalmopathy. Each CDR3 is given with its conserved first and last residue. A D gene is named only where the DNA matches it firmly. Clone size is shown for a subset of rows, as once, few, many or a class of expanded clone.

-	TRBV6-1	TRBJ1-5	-	TGTGCCAGCAGTGAAAAGGGGCAGATCTATAGCAATCAGCCCCAGCATTTT	CASSEKGQIYSNQPQHF
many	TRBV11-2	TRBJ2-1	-	TGTGCCAGCAGCTTCGAGCTGGCCCTTCCTTACAATGAGCAGTTCTTC	CASSFELALPYNEQFF
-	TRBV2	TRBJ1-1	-	TGTGCCACTCGACCCGGGGGGCACACTGAAGCTTTCTTT	CATRPGGHTEAFF
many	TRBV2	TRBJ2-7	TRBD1	TGTGCCAGCATCCTGGGACAGGGGGCATCCGAGCAGTACTTC	CASILGQGASEQYF
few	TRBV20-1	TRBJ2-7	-	TGCAGTGCTAGCTTCGGTCCCTACGAGCAGTACTTC	CSASFGPYEQYF
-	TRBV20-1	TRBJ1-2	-	TGCAGTGCTCCCAGGCGGGAACACTATGGCTACACCTTC	CSAPRREHYGYTF
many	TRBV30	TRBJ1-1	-	TGTGCCTGGGACCCGACAGGCATGAACACTGAAGCTTTCTTT	CAWDPTGMNTEAFF
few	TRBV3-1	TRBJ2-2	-	TGTGCCAGCAGCCGACGGGCCGTCCCCCCCACCGGGGAGCTGTTTTTT	CASSRRAVPPTGELFF
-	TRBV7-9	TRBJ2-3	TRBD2	TGTGCCAGCAGCTTAGCTGGTTTAGCGGGGGGGACTAGCCGCCGCACAGATACGCAGTATTTT	CASSLAGLAGGTSRRTDTQYF
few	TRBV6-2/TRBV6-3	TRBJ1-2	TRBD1	TGTGCCAGCACACTGACAGGGAACTATGGCTACACCTTC	CASTLTGNYGYTF
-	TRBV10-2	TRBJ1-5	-	TGCGCCAGCAGTGATAATGATTATCAGCCCCAGCATTTT	CASSDNDYQPQHF
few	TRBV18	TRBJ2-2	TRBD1	TGTGCCAGCTCACCACTAGGACCGGGACAGGGGACCGAACAGTTGTTTTTT	CASSPLGPGQGTEQLFF
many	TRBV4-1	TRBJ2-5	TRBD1	TGCGCCAGCAGCCAAGTCACTGGACAGGGGTACCAAGAGACCCAGTACTTC	CASSQVTGQGYQETQYF
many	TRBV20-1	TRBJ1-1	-	TGCAGTGCTAGAGGCCCGGGACACGGTGGGACTGAAGCTTTCTTT	CSARGPGHGGTEAFF
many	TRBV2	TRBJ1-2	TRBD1	TGTGCCGCCCCGGGACAGGGAACCGTGATCTATGGCTACACCTTC	CAAPGQGTVIYGYTF
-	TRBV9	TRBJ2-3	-	TGTGCCAGCAGCGTAGTGGGGGCGTCCACAGATACGCAGTATTTT	CASSVVGASTDTQYF
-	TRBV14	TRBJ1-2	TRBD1	TGTGCCAGCAGCCAAGCGGGGACAGTCAACTATGGCTACACCTTC	CASSQAGTVNYGYTF
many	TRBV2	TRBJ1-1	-	TGTGCCAGCAGTCGCTCGGAGCAAACTGAAGCTTTCTTT	CASSRSEQTEAFF
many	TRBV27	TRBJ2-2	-	TGTGCCAGCAGTTCATCGAGTTTGCTCACCGGGGAGCTGTTTTTT	CASSSSSLLTGELFF
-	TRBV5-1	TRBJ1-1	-	TGCGCCAGCGGCGGGCTATCCATGAACACTGAAGCTTTCTTT	CASGGLSMNTEAFF
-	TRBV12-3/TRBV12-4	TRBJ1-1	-	TGTGCCAGCACCCCGGGCTGGGGGACTGAAGCTTTCTTT	CASTPGWGTEAFF
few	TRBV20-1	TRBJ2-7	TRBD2	TGCAGTGCTAAGTGGGCTAGCGGGGGCCTGAGCTCCTACGAGCAGTACTTC	CSAKWASGGLSSYEQYF